The 5 T cell receptor beta chains in this list originate from one sample, sequenced in a study of cytomegalovirus exposure and HLA in healthy donors. TCRdb keeps only in-frame clones here, not all; method: immunoSEQ multiplex PCR. The sample carries fewer than 120,000 clones, approximately 90% recorded once. The specimen was PBMCs. The source of these receptors is a woman aged 25 to 39 in good health and CMV-seropositive.

The chain recombines TRBV20-1 with TRBJ2-3; the match to TRBD2 covers 12 bases. There are 11 residues in the CDR3. The junction had 0 bases not matched to a gene; V was cut back by 6 bases and J by 8 bases. Germline V gene lookup returns CDR1 DFQATT and CDR2 SNEGSKA (reference sequence). CDR3 in amino acids: CSAGLAGTQYF. CDR3 sequence (DNA): TGCAGTGCGGGACTAGCGGGTACGCAGTATTTT.

The V and J genes are TRBV9 and TRBJ1-5, with D unresolved. CDR1 and CDR2 from the germline V gene are SGDLS and YYNGEE. The CDR3 contains 14 residues. V lost 0 bases and J lost 5, with 9 bases in between. CDR3 bases: TGTGCCAGCAGCGTAGGCACGGGTGATCAGCCCCAGCATTTT. This codes for CASSVGTGDQPQHF.

J is TRBJ1-1 and V is TRBV27; 10 bases map to TRBD1. This CDR3 has 14 amino acids. V was pared by 4 bases and J by 5 bases, with 4 bases of the junction left unmatched. CDR1 is MNHEY, CDR2 SMNVEV, per germline (reference sequence). The DNA for the CDR3 is TGTGCCAGCAGTTCCGGGACAGGGGTAACTGAAGCTTTCTTT. It is translated as CASSSGTGVTEAFF.

The V call is TRBV5-1, the J call TRBJ2-7; 7 bases are a match to TRBD1. The germline gives CDR1 SGHRS, CDR2 YFSETQ. The CDR3 runs 19 residues. With V trimmed by 1 base and J by 3 bases, 19 bases remained unmatched. The CDR3 spells CASSLSSWGQPTNYYEQYF. CDR3 bases: TGCGCCAGCAGCTTGTCGTCGTGGGGACAGCCGACTAACTACTACGAGCAGTACTTC. The full variable domain, with the rest looked up from reference TRBV5-1 and TRBJ2-7, is KAGVTQTPRYLIKTRGQQVTLSCSPISGHRSVSWYQQTPGQGLQFLFEYFSETQRNKGNFPGRFSGRQFSNSRSEMNVSTLELGDSALYLCASSLSSWGQPTNYYEQYFGPGTRLTVT.

This clone appeared once. The chain carries TRBV28 and TRBJ2-7; possible D gene TRBD2, 7 bases. CDR1 and CDR2 from the germline V gene are MDHEN and SYDVKM. Trimming left V 5 bases short and J 7 bases short, with 24 bases between. The CDR3 totals 16 residues. The CDR3 nucleotides are TGTGCCAGCAGTCCCAGTAGGGGGGGGCGGCGGTGGGAGCAGTACTTC. Its translation is CASSPSRGGRRWEQYF. Based on the CDR3 plus reference TRBV28 and TRBJ2-7, the full variable domain is DVKVTQSSRYLVKRTGEKVFLECVQDMDHENMFWYRQDPGLGLRLIYFSYDVKMKEKGDIPEGYSVSREKKERFSLILESASTNQTSMYLCASSPSRGGRRWEQYFGPGTRLTVT.